This entry lists 9 T cell receptor beta chains sequenced from one sample in a study of blood T cell repertoires in COVID-19. Assay: immunoSEQ multiplex PCR; the TCRdb copy retains only in-frame clones and omits some. Of 300,000 to 350,000 clones listed, roughly 90% are singletons. Sequenced: PBMCs or T cells enriched from blood (not recorded which). These receptors all stem from a woman in her 30s who had recovered from COVID-19.

The genes are TRBV6-2 or TRBV6-3 and TRBJ2-7, with D possibly being TRBD1 (6 bases). V lost 0 bases and J lost 2, with 23 bases in between. The CDR3 totals 19 residues. The germline gives CDR1 MNHEY, CDR2 SVGEGT. In DNA, the CDR3 is TGTGCCAGCAGTTACTCGACTATAATCCGGGACAACAATCCCTACGAGCAGTACTTC. Its protein product is CASSYSTIIRDNNPYEQYF.

The chain recombines TRBV7-8 with TRBJ1-2; D gene unclear. V lost 5 bases and J lost 8, with 15 bases in between. This CDR3 is built from 13 residues. In germline, CDR1 is SGHVS, CDR2 FQNEAQ. CDR3 bases: TGTGCCAGCAGCCGAGGTCTTTCTAGAGGCTACACCTTC. This encodes CASSRGLSRGYTF.

The chain recombines TRBV3-1 (or the pseudogene TRBV3-2) with TRBJ1-4; 7 bases match TRBD1. Germline V gene sequence: CDR1 LGHDT, CDR2 YNNKEL (reference sequence). Losses at the gene ends were 3 bases for V and 7 bases for J; bases not matched to a gene: 8. The CDR3 loop spans 15 amino acids. The CDR3 loop reads CASSQNHRGREKLFF. The CDR3 DNA follows: TGTGCCAGCAGCCAGAATCACAGGGGTCGTGAAAAACTGTTTTTT.

The chain combines TRBV7-8 with TRBJ2-2, with TRBD1 identical over 7 bases. Germline CDR1 and CDR2: SGHVS and FQNEAQ. V was clipped by 5 bases and J by 7 bases; unmatched bases: 7. CDR3 length: 14 residues. The CDR3 reads CASSPRQGSGELFF. CDR3 DNA: TGTGCCAGCAGCCCTCGACAGGGCAGCGGGGAGCTGTTTTTT. Full variable domain (outside the CDR3, taken from reference TRBV7-8 and TRBJ2-2): GAGVSQSPRYKVAKRGQDVALRCDPISGHVSLFWYQQALGQGPEFLTYFQNEAQLDKSGLPSDRFFAERPEGSVSTLKIQRTQQEDSAVYLCASSPRQGSGELFFGEGSRLTVL.

This clone has more than one count but fewer than ten. In nucleotides, the CDR3 is TGCAGTGCTAGTCGGACAGGGCTTGTCTATGGCTACACCTTC. This gives the protein CSASRTGLVYGYTF. V usage is TRBV20-1 and J usage is TRBJ1-2, with 8 nucleotides matching TRBD1. The CDR3 has 14 amino acids. V lost 3 bases to trimming and J lost 4 bases; unmatched junction nucleotides: 7. From germline, CDR1 is DFQATT and CDR2 SNEGSKA (reference sequence).

CDR3 coding DNA: TGTGCCAGCAGGATGGGGGGGCCCCTCTATGGCTACACCTTC. Encoded protein: CASRMGGPLYGYTF. The gene calls are TRBV28 and TRBJ1-2, with a tentative D call TRBD1 (6 bases). The CDR3 totals 14 residues. Per the germline V gene, CDR1 is MDHEN and CDR2 is SYDVKM. Between the trimmed V and J ends, which lost 6 bases and 4 bases, there was a span of 15 bases.

This rearrangement joins TRBV11-2 to TRBJ2-3, with 9 bases that match TRBD2. Germline V gene sequence: CDR1 SGHAT, CDR2 FQNNGV. The junction had 7 bases not matched to a gene; V was cut back by 2 bases and J by 4 bases. This CDR3 is 16 amino acids long. The CDR3 loop is CASSLNGAGGADTQYF. CDR3 bases: TGTGCCAGCAGCTTAAACGGTGCGGGAGGGGCAGATACGCAGTATTTT.

The chain uses TRBV19 and TRBJ2-1; D is possibly TRBD1 (7 bases). The CDR3 spans 14 residues. V lost 6 bases and J 8 bases, leaving 17 bases between the germline ends. Germline CDR1 and CDR2: LNHDA and SQIVND (reference sequence). CDR3 sequence: CASSRGVLGDEQFF. The CDR3 region has the DNA TGTGCCAGTAGCAGGGGGGTGTTGGGCGATGAGCAGTTCTTC.

The genes are TRBV5-1 and TRBJ2-3; TRBD2 agrees at 8 bases. Germline assignment: CDR1 SGHRS and CDR2 YFSETQ. The CDR3 covers 18 residues. V shed 4 bases and J 1 base; nucleotides not matched to a gene: 14. CDR3 in DNA: TGCGCCAGCAGCGGGGGACGTTCGCGGGAGGCCGGCACAGATACGCAGTATTTT. Amino acid sequence: CASSGGRSREAGTDTQYF.